This TCR beta chain came from a study of tumor-infiltrating lymphocytes in localized non-small cell lung cancer. The method was immunoSEQ multiplex PCR; TCRdb's version includes in-frame clones alone and lacks a portion of them. In the table there are 10,000 to 15,000 clones, 82% of which are singletons. About this clone: A junction boundary mismatches the germline segment, possibly from a read error.

Sequenced input: uninvolved lung tissue not adjacent to the tumor. This receptor was taken from a human donor with non-small cell lung cancer.

In DNA form, the CDR3 reads TGTGCCAGCAGTGAGCGAAACCTCTACAATGAGCAGTTCTTC. Its protein product is CASSERNLYNEQFF. This chain links TRBV10-3 with TRBJ2-1, with D hard to call. Per the germline V gene, CDR1 is ENHRY and CDR2 is SYGVKD. There are 14 residues in the CDR3.